This T cell receptor (beta chain) was observed in a study of T cells in Graves' hyperthyroidism and ophthalmopathy. Study in general: Blood from the periphery was taken at initial diagnosis, before any treatment.

The CDR3 has 16 residues. Germline V gives CDR1 MDHEN, CDR2 SYDVKM. V was cut by 6 bases and J by 4 bases, with 19 bases left in between. Amplified TCR beta CDR3 regions derived from RNA transcripts. The HTBI primer set served for first-round RT-PCR of the TCR CDR3. From the multiplex PCR reads, TCRdb called clonotypes with MiXCR, one entry per CDR3 protein. The sample includes roughly 700,000 distinct CDR3 sequences, around 15% seen only once; the top ten take less than 20%. Material for sequencing was blood. The chain is built from TRBV28 and TRBJ1-5, with D possibly TRBD1 on 5 matching bases. The TCR originated in a man aged 45 to 65 with Graves' hyperthyroidism. In DNA, the CDR3 is TGTGCCAGCAGCCCCGGGACGGGATCAATTAATCAGCCCCAGCATTTT. Its translation: CASSPGTGSINQPQHF.